This T cell receptor beta chain was recorded in a study of T cell changes during pregnancy in multiple sclerosis. Germline values: CDR1 SGHTA, CDR2 FQGNSA. The CDR3 runs 14 residues. Trimming removed 0 bases from V and 3 bases from J, with 8 bases in between. Assay used: immunoSEQ multiplex PCR; TCRdb lists only in-frame clones, some missing. The sample records roughly 67,000 clones, approximately 91% being singletons. The clonotype originates from a female donor with multiple sclerosis, enrolled in a pregnancy study. This chain connects TRBV7-2 to TRBJ1-1; D gene uncertain. The sample in question was peripheral blood, obtained in the second trimester of pregnancy. CDR3: CASSLAAGYTEAFF. Here the CDR3 DNA reads TGTGCCAGCAGCTTAGCGGCGGGGTACACTGAAGCTTTCTTT.